The source of this T cell receptor beta chain is a study of blood T cells in healthy people across ages. There were healthy Caucasian individuals from Russia, aged about 6 to 100, serving as donors. Each donor gave ten milliliters of peripheral blood. Per sample, no less than 5 micrograms of total RNA were extracted. V lost 5 bases and J lost 1, with 20 bases in between. CDR1 is KGHSH, CDR2 LQKENI, per germline. The CDR3 sequence is 17 residues long. Findings and caveats of the study: Diversity figures derived from one million T cells were judged to underestimate the true value.

A sample-barcoded 5' primer and a J-beta primer mix were used in a second PCR of about 6 to 11 cycles. From the 5' RACE reads, TCRdb called clonotypes with MiXCR, one entry per CDR3 protein. The table lists 550,000 to 800,000 distinct CDR3 sequences, about 21% of them singletons. This clonotype was counted a few times. The antigen remains undetermined. Sequenced material: blood. This sequence originates from a man between 65 and 80 years old in good health. The chain employs TRBV18 and TRBJ1-1, with a tentative D call TRBD1 (5 bases). The CDR3 DNA reads as TGTGCCAGCTCATCACTCTCAAGCGGGGCGGGGAACACTGAAGCTTTCTTT. Translation: CASSSLSSGAGNTEAFF.